This T cell receptor beta chain derives from a study of blood T cell repertoires in COVID-19. Study overall: Whether acute or convalescent, the COVID-19 samples came from the United States, Italy and Spain. From T cells, B-cell-depleted T cells, or PBMCs came the material, which was cDNA or gDNA.

Methods used by the authors: Amplification of reference gene primers provided the estimated nucleated cell counts. Here immunoSEQ multiplex PCR was the method, and the copy in TCRdb shows in-frame clones only, minus some. That table furnishes V, J and clone size, whereas the DNA furnished D and trimming. This table holds 150,000 to 200,000 clones, approximately 82% found once. This clone was observed a few times. Trimming at V came to 3 bases and at J to 5 bases, leaving 3 bases not matched to a gene. This CDR3 has 15 residues. From germline, CDR1 is LGHDT and CDR2 YNNKEL (reference sequence). Sequences were obtained from peripheral blood. The rearrangement joins TRBV3-1 (or the pseudogene TRBV3-2) to TRBJ1-6; 8 positions match TRBD1. The sequence was collected from a human donor with acute or convalescent COVID-19. The donor label of this sample is uncertain. The CDR3 DNA reads as TGTGCCAGCAGCCAGCAGACAGGGGATAATTCACCCCTCCACTTT. The encoded protein is CASSQQTGDNSPLHF.